This T cell receptor (beta chain) was sequenced during a study of shared clonotypes between healthy human individuals. TCRdb keeps only in-frame clones here, not all; method: immunoSEQ multiplex PCR. The table has about 1.9 million clones, approximately 92% seen once. The CDR3 totals 17 residues. Germline loops: CDR1 SGHNT, CDR2 YENEEA. V shed 5 bases and J 0 bases; nucleotides not matched to a gene: 13. Naive CD8 cells comprised CD45RO-negative, CCR7-positively selected cells, excluding terminally differentiated effector memory CD45RA+ cells. The TCR was taken from a man between 18 and 35 years old in good health. Some clones in this sample may be carry-over from other donors' samples. The sequenced material came from naive CD8+ T cells from PBMCs. The V gene is TRBV11-3, the J gene TRBJ2-7, with 7 bases lining up with TRBD1. The CDR3 DNA is TGTGCCAGCAGCCCGGGCGACCCGGACAGGAGCTCCTACGAGCAGTACTTC. Translated, it gives CASSPGDPDRSSYEQYF.